The 9 T cell receptor beta chains given below trace back to one sample, sequenced in a study of tumor and adjacent non-tumor tissue in lung cancer. A modified ARM-PCR protocol with three rounds of nested PCR amplified TCRbeta. MiXCR, run by TCRdb on the multiplex PCR reads, gives a single entry per CDR3 protein. The table lists fewer than 80,000 distinct CDR3 sequences, 65% to 75% of them singletons. The template was RNA from unsorted bulk tissue. Material: lung tumor tissue. The receptors were gathered from a woman aged 70-85 years with non-small cell lung cancer.

The chain has TRBV28 and TRBJ1-5; a possible D gene is TRBD1 (6 bases). Trimming removed 6 bases at V and 7 bases at J, with 16 bases between. Germline V gene lookup returns CDR1 MDHEN and CDR2 SYDVKM. This CDR3 comprises 14 residues. CDR3 in DNA: TGTGCCAGCAGCTTAATACAGGGCCACCAGCCCCAGCATTTT. Its translation is CASSLIQGHQPQHF.

This clonotype was found once. This CDR3 fails to terminate in the conserved phenylalanine or tryptophan, so it likely reflects a read error. The rearrangement uses TRBV4-2 and TRBJ2-7, with 10 nucleotides matching TRBD2. CDR3 length: 22 amino acids. The V gene's germline CDR1 is LGHNA and CDR2 YNFKEQ. DNA for the CDR3: TGTACCAGCAGCCAAGTTTTCATCAGATTACTAGCGGGATTACCGAACTCCTACGAGCAGTACTTA. This gives the protein CTSSQVFIRLLAGLPNSYEQYL.

For this clonotype: A read error may be the cause here, since a much bigger clone is one base away. The chain is built from TRBV7-9 and TRBJ2-1; D may be TRBD2 (6 bases). CDR1 SEHNR and CDR2 FQNEAQ come from the germline V gene (reference sequence). There are 15 residues in the CDR3. The chain's CDR3 is CVGMTGTGSGNEQFF. The CDR3 DNA reads TGTGTCGGAATGACCGGGACTGGATCGGGTAATGAGCAGTTCTTC.

As to this clonotype: The junction and the germline gene differ at one end; a read error may be behind it. The chain is built from TRBV4-1 and TRBJ1-1, with a weak D call TRBD1 (5 bases). The germline CDR1 and CDR2 sequences are MGHRA and YSYEKL. The CDR3 sequence is 16 residues long. CDR3 sequence reads: CASSQHPKQEYAEALF. In DNA, the CDR3 is TGCGCCAGCAGCCAACACCCTAAACAGGAGTACGCTGAAGCTTTATTT.

Worth noting for this clonotype: A read error may produce the germline difference seen at one junction end. The rearrangement links TRBV29-1 to TRBJ2-1; unclear D gene. CDR1 is SQVTM and CDR2 is ANQGSEA in the germline V gene. The CDR3 has 12 amino acids. CDR3 in amino acids: CSVEEAWNEQFF. The CDR3, as DNA: TGCAGCGTTGAAGAGGCCTGGAATGAGCAATTCTTC.

On this clonotype itself: A much larger clone is a single base away; this may be a read error. V and J are TRBV14 and TRBJ2-5, with D perhaps being TRBD1 or TRBD2 (5 bases each). Germline V gene lookup returns CDR1 SGHDN and CDR2 FVKESK. This CDR3 is 15 amino acids long. CDR3 in DNA: TGTGCCAGCAGCCAAGCCGGGGACGGCCAAGAGACCCGGTACTTC. Residues: CASSQAGDGQETRYF.

As concerns this clonotype: This could be a read error, since a much larger clone is one nucleotide away. V gene TRBV28 combines with J gene TRBJ2-7; 7 bases agree with TRBD1. CDR3 length equals 14 residues. Per germline, CDR1 MDHEN and CDR2 SYDVKM. The CDR3 sequence is CAGSSDRLPYEQYF. The CDR3 region has the DNA TGTGCCGGCAGTTCGGACAGGCTACCCTACGAGCAGTACTTC.

To note about this clonotype: The CDR3 does not end in the conserved phenylalanine or tryptophan, so this is likely a read error. It is unclear where the CDR3 begins or ends on the DNA, so no DNA is shown, and the CDR3 is as TCRdb lists it. This chain connects TRBV7-9 to TRBJ2-5; the table's D call, TRBD1, has no DNA check behind it. With termini counted, the CDR3 has 14 amino acids. Looked up from germline, CDR1 is SEHNR and CDR2 is FQNEAQ (reference sequence). CDR3 loop: CASSLGAGSETQHL.

This chain connects TRBV7-3 to TRBJ2-1; 8 positions agree with TRBD2. CDR3 size: 15 residues. V shed 5 bases and J 6 bases; nucleotides not matched to a gene: 9. The V gene's germline CDR1 is SGHTA and CDR2 FQGTGA. CDR3 bases: TGTGCCAGCAGCACCCGAGCGGGAGAGGGCAATGAGCAGTTCTTC. This translates into CASSTRAGEGNEQFF. Drawing the rest from reference TRBV7-3 and TRBJ2-1, the complete variable domain is GAGVSQTPSNKVTEKGKYVELRCDPISGHTALYWYRQSLGQGPEFLIYFQGTGAADDSGLPNDRFFAVRPEGSVSTLKIQRTERGDSAVYLCASSTRAGEGNEQFFGPGTRLTVL.